This entry lists 5 T cell receptor beta chains sequenced from one sample in a study of blood T cells in healthy people across ages. Through a sample-barcoded 5' primer and a J-beta primer mix, a second PCR was run for roughly 7 to 11 cycles. TCRdb passed the 5' RACE reads through MiXCR, listing each CDR3 protein once. The table shows 850,000 to 1,000,000 distinct CDR3 sequences, with roughly half occurring only once. The material sequenced was blood. These receptors were taken from a woman aged 55-69 years in good health.

A single count supports this clonotype. V and J are TRBV6-2 or TRBV6-3 and TRBJ2-7, with TRBD2 identical over 10 bases. This CDR3 spans 16 amino acids. The V gene's germline CDR1 is MNHEY and CDR2 SVGEGT. Losses at the gene ends were 0 bases for V and 4 bases for J; bases not matched to a gene: 6. CDR3 loop: CASSYSKPSGRYEQYF. The CDR3 nucleotides are TGTGCCAGCAGTTACTCGAAGCCTAGCGGGAGATACGAGCAGTACTTC.

The chain's CDR3 is CAISALDRVQYF. The CDR3 nucleotides read TGTGCCATCAGCGCCCTCGACCGGGTGCAGTACTTC. The chain employs TRBV10-3 and TRBJ2-7; D unresolved. Trimming took 6 bases from V and 9 from J, leaving 15 bases between them. The CDR3 is 12 amino acids. The germline V gene has CDR1 ENHRY and CDR2 SYGVKD.

The chain couples TRBV9 to TRBJ2-3, with unresolved D. The CDR3 is 12 amino acids. Trimming removed 3 bases at V and 6 bases at J, with 8 bases between. CDR1 and CDR2 (germline): SGDLS, YYNGEE. CDR3 in amino acids: CASSAPGDTQYF. The CDR3 DNA follows: TGTGCCAGCAGCGCACCTGGGGATACGCAGTATTTT.

This clonotype occurred a few times. The chain links TRBV6-6 to TRBJ1-2; D gene ambiguous. CDR1 is MNHNY and CDR2 is SVGAGI in the germline V gene (reference sequence). This CDR3 has 15 amino acids. Between the trimmed V and J ends, which lost 4 bases and 1 base, there was a span of 13 bases. CDR3 nucleotide sequence: TGTGCCAGCAGTTCTTATCTTGGGAGTAACTATGGCTACACCTTC. Protein product: CASSSYLGSNYGYTF.

The DNA of the CDR3 is TGTGCCAGCACCTACGGTCGGGTCTCCTACGAGCAGTACTTC. Residues: CASTYGRVSYEQYF. V and J are TRBV12-3 or TRBV12-4 and TRBJ2-7; D unclear. Trimming removed 7 bases from V and 0 bases from J, with 13 bases in between. This CDR3 spans 14 amino acids.